Below are 20 T cell receptor beta chains sequenced from a single sample in a study of liver allograft versus peripheral blood T cells. On the study more broadly: Recipients' peripheral blood served as the comparator for T cell receptor repertoires in transplanted livers.

TCRdb recomputed calls from the reads with MiXCR, one row per CDR3 protein. The sample has about 1,100 distinct CDR3 sequences, 15% to 20% seen once. Receptor source: a human patient who had a liver transplant. Some of the T cells may derive from the graft donor.

This clonotype qualifies as medium-sized. V and J are TRBV29-1 and TRBJ2-3; D is possibly TRBD2 (6 bases). V was cut by 4 bases and J by 5 bases, with 22 bases left in between. In germline, CDR1 is SQVTM, CDR2 ANQGSEA. CDR3 size: 16 residues. The CDR3 sequence: CSVGGDPSTRVDTQYF. CDR3 sequence (DNA): TGCAGCGTTGGGGGGGACCCCTCGACTAGGGTAGATACGCAGTATTTT.

This clonotype came up a few times. The chain joins TRBV11-2 to TRBJ1-4; D possibly corresponds to TRBD1 (5 bases). Germline-derived CDR1 and CDR2 are SGHAT and FQNNGV. Trimming shortened V by 1 base and J by 8 bases, and 17 bases separated the two germline ends. This CDR3 spans 16 amino acids. The chain's CDR3 is CASSLGQGSLKEKLFF. Here the CDR3 DNA reads TGTGCCAGCAGCTTAGGGCAGGGAAGTTTAAAAGAAAAACTGTTTTTT.

To note about this clonotype: A far larger clone is a single base away, which makes a read error likely. In this CDR3 the conserved last residue, phenylalanine or tryptophan, is missing, so a read error is likely. V is TRBV5-6 and J is TRBJ1-2; D is possibly TRBD1 (6 bases). This CDR3 spans 15 amino acids. Germline V gene sequence: CDR1 SGHDT, CDR2 YYEEEE. V dropped 2 bases and J dropped 1 base, with 12 bases sitting between them. CDR3 bases: TGTGCCAGCAGCTTATCTGGCAGGGGTAACTATGGCTACACCTAC. As protein: CASSLSGRGNYGYTY.

Sample share makes this clonotype medium-sized. The chain carries TRBV28 and TRBJ1-6; D is undetermined. V gave up 4 bases and J gave up 5 bases, with 12 bases separating them. The germline V gene encodes CDR1 MDHEN and CDR2 SYDVKM. The CDR3 is 15 residues long. The CDR3 DNA sequence: TGTGCCAGCAGTTCTGGAGAGGCAGATAATTCACCCCTCCACTTT. Translating it yields CASSSGEADNSPLHF.

The gene calls are TRBV4-1 and TRBJ2-1; possibly TRBD1 or TRBD2 for D (5 bases each). The CDR3 is 15 residues long. V lost 3 bases to trimming and J lost 2 bases, with 11 bases between them. Looked up from germline, CDR1 is MGHRA and CDR2 is YSYEKL. In DNA, the CDR3 is TGCGCCAGCAGCCACAGGGACGTAGCCTACAATGAGCAGTTCTTC. Amino acids: CASSHRDVAYNEQFF.

By share of the sample, this clonotype is medium-sized (0.01 to 0.1%). V and J are TRBV28 and TRBJ1-5; tentatively, D is TRBD1 (6 bases). This CDR3 has 15 residues. V lost 1 base and J 6 bases, leaving 13 bases between the germline ends. CDR1 MDHEN and CDR2 SYDVKM come from the germline V gene. The CDR3 sequence is CASSLYVGGAQPQHF. In DNA, the CDR3 is TGTGCCAGCAGTTTATATGTGGGGGGGGCTCAGCCCCAGCATTTT.

The rearrangement links TRBV6-1 to TRBJ1-5; weak D call: TRBD1 (6 bases). CDR1 MNHNS and CDR2 SASEGT come from the germline V gene. CDR3 length: 15 amino acids. V lost 0 bases to trimming and J lost 3 bases, with 9 bases between them. CDR3 DNA: TGTGCCAGCAGTGAAGCGGGGGCCAACAATCAGCCCCAGCATTTT. Protein product: CASSEAGANNQPQHF.

There are many counts of this clonotype. The chain employs TRBV6-5 and TRBJ2-2; D may be TRBD2 (5 bases). With 4 bases removed from V and 0 bases from J, the gap between germline ends came to 9 bases. The CDR3 loop spans 15 amino acids. Germline values: CDR1 MNHEY, CDR2 SVGAGI. CDR3 coding DNA: TGTGCCAGCAGTTGGGAGTTACCGAACACCGGGGAGCTGTTTTTT. It codes for CASSWELPNTGELFF.

This clonotype was detected ten times or more. This CDR3 is CASRGGPPYEQYF. CDR3 nucleotide sequence: TGTGCCAGTAGAGGGGGACCTCCCTACGAGCAGTACTTC. The rearrangement links TRBV19 to TRBJ2-7, with D perhaps matching TRBD1 (6 bases). CDR3 length: 13 residues. The ends were cut back, 6 bases at V and 2 bases at J, with 11 bases in the middle. The germline V gene has CDR1 LNHDA and CDR2 SQIVND (reference sequence).

This clonotype appeared once. Given a far larger clone just one base away, this is likely a sequencing read error. The chain combines TRBV5-6 with TRBJ2-7; no reliable D call. The germline CDR1 and CDR2 sequences are SGHDT and YYEEEE. The CDR3 runs 12 residues. This CDR3 reads CAGSFLGYEQYF. The CDR3 nucleotides are TGTGCCGGCAGCTTTCTGGGATACGAGCAGTACTTC.

This clonotype was seen a handful of times. The V and J genes are TRBV27 and TRBJ2-7, with 11 bases lining up with TRBD1. This CDR3 is built from 16 residues. CDR1 is MNHEY and CDR2 is SMNVEV in the germline V gene (reference sequence). The V gene end was trimmed by 6 bases and the J gene end by 5 bases; junction bases not matched to a gene: 12. The CDR3 region is CASRDGQGALFDEQYF. The CDR3 bases are TGTGCCAGCAGGGATGGACAGGGGGCATTGTTTGACGAGCAGTACTTC.

This clonotype is termed medium-sized. This chain links TRBV6-2 or TRBV6-3 with TRBJ1-5, with no clear D. Germline lookup yields CDR1 MNHEY and CDR2 SVGEGT. Deletions cut 4 bases from V and 3 bases from J, with 7 bases between. This CDR3 spans 13 amino acids. CDR3 protein: CASSLLDNQPQHF. CDR3 nucleotide sequence: TGTGCCAGCAGTTTACTGGACAATCAGCCCCAGCATTTT.

Within the sample, this clonotype is medium-sized (0.01 to 0.1%). The rearrangement joins TRBV28 to TRBJ1-2; tentative D call: TRBD1 (5 bases). V gave up 5 bases and J gave up 5 bases, with 24 bases separating them. Germline CDR1 is MDHEN and CDR2 is SYDVKM. The CDR3 covers 17 residues. CDR3 sequence reads: CASSLDHGHPGDYGYTF. CDR3 sequence (DNA): TGTGCCAGCAGTCTCGACCATGGACACCCCGGGGATTATGGCTACACCTTC.

This clonotype was observed a handful of times. The chain links TRBV18 to TRBJ2-7, with 12 nucleotides matching TRBD1. Germline V gene sequence: CDR1 KGHSH, CDR2 LQKENI. The CDR3 is made up of 15 amino acids. The J segment lost 2 bases and the V segment lost 3 bases, leaving 2 bases of the junction unmatched. This CDR3 reads CASSPGQGAPYEQYF. CDR3 in DNA: TGTGCCAGCTCACCGGGACAGGGGGCACCCTACGAGCAGTACTTC.

With respect to this clonotype: The likely explanation is a read error, given a far larger clone one base away. This chain connects TRBV13 to TRBJ2-1; D is unclear. This CDR3 comprises 12 residues. V was trimmed by 3 bases and J by 10 bases, leaving 10 bases between them. CDR1 and CDR2 (germline): PRHDT, FYEKMQ (reference sequence). The CDR3 protein is CASSFLGYEQFF. For the CDR3, the DNA is TGTGCCAGCAGCTTTCTGGGATACGAGCAGTTCTTC.

The gene calls are TRBV2 and TRBJ1-6; D is undetermined. V was trimmed by 6 bases and J by 5 bases, leaving 5 bases between them. Per the germline V gene, CDR1 is SNHLY and CDR2 is FYNNEI. The CDR3 is 12 residues long. CDR3: CASRQHNSPLHF. The CDR3, as DNA: TGTGCCAGCAGACAGCATAATTCACCCCTCCACTTT.

This clonotype appeared many times. The V call is TRBV27, the J call TRBJ1-1; possibly TRBD1 for D (5 bases). V gave up 3 bases and J gave up 6 bases, with 11 bases separating them. The length of the CDR3 is 13 residues. Germline lookup yields CDR1 MNHEY and CDR2 SMNVEV (reference sequence). CDR3 in DNA: TGTGCCAGCAGTTTTGGGGGACTCCCTGAAGCTTTCTTT. Residues: CASSFGGLPEAFF.

This clonotype was counted at least ten times. The V call is TRBV20-1, the J call TRBJ2-7, with D perhaps matching TRBD2 (6 bases). Deletions cut 4 bases from V and 0 bases from J, with 16 bases between. Germline V CDR1 and CDR2: DFQATT, SNEGSKA (reference sequence). CDR3 length: 15 amino acids. The CDR3 spells CSAKVMLAPSYEQYF. CDR3 sequence (DNA): TGCAGTGCTAAGGTCATGCTAGCGCCCTCCTACGAGCAGTACTTC.

Relative to its sample, this clonotype is medium-sized. The chain has TRBV28 and TRBJ1-4; D gene unclear. V was pared by 4 bases and J by 5 bases, with 8 bases between. This CDR3 is built from 13 residues. CDR1 is MDHEN, CDR2 SYDVKM, per germline. The DNA of the CDR3 is TGTGCCAGCAGTTCCCGGACCAATGAAAAACTGTTTTTT. Its protein product is CASSSRTNEKLFF.

By share, this clonotype ranks as medium-sized. This chain uses TRBV28 with TRBJ1-2; no reliable D call. Per germline, CDR1 MDHEN and CDR2 SYDVKM. Trimming removed 1 base from V and 0 bases from J, with 12 bases in between. This CDR3 has 16 residues. This CDR3 is CASSLYPQTTNYGYTF. CDR3 nucleotides: TGTGCCAGCAGTTTATACCCCCAAACAACTAACTATGGCTACACCTTC.